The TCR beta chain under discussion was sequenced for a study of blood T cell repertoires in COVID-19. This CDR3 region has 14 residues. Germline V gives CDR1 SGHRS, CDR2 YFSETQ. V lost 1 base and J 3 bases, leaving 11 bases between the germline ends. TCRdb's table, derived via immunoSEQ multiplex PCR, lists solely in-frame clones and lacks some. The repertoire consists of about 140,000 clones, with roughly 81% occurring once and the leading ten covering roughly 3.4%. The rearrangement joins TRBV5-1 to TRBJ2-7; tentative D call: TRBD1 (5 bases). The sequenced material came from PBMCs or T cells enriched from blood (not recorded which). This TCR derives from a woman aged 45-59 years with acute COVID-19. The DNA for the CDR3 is TGCGCCAGCAGCTTGACATCGACAGACTACGAGCAGTACTTC. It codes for CASSLTSTDYEQYF.